A single sample is the source of the 9 T cell receptor beta chains below, sequenced in a study of Graves' ophthalmopathy and Graves' hyperthyroidism. RNA transcripts were the template, and TCR beta CDR3 regions were amplified from them. First-round RT-PCR employed HTBI primers, with a second-round multiplex PCR after it. TCRdb reprocessed the multiplex PCR reads with MiXCR, giving one entry per CDR3 protein. This sample has around 1,200,000 distinct CDR3 sequences, with about two fifths found just once. The sample taken for sequencing was peripheral blood or thyroid tissue (not recorded which). The receptor set was obtained from an adult man with Graves' hyperthyroidism.

The V call is TRBV11-2, the J call TRBJ2-5; 9 bases map to TRBD1. J gave up 7 bases and V 5 bases, and 11 bases lay outside the gene matches. CDR3 length equals 15 residues. CDR1 is SGHAT and CDR2 is FQNNGV in the germline V gene. CDR3 nucleotides: TGTGCCAGCAGCCTACAGGGGGCGCGTGACGCGACCCAGTACTTC. Translating it yields CASSLQGARDATQYF.

This clonotype was seen repeatedly, ten times or more. The chain combines TRBV12-3 or TRBV12-4 with TRBJ1-6; D not resolved. Trimming removed 2 bases at V and 8 bases at J, with 13 bases between. CDR3 size: 15 residues. CDR3 residues: CASSLSESRHSPLHF. CDR3 nucleotides: TGTGCCAGCAGTTTATCGGAAAGTAGGCATTCACCCCTCCACTTT.

This clonotype was seen a handful of times. The V and J genes are TRBV20-1 and TRBJ2-2; 11 bases are a match to TRBD2. Germline assignment: CDR1 DFQATT and CDR2 SNEGSKA (reference sequence). J was trimmed by 4 bases and V by 6 bases; bases with no gene match: 16. The CDR3 has 18 residues. The CDR3 sequence is CSAKGTSGLNMGTGELFF. CDR3 nucleotides: TGCAGTGCCAAAGGGACTAGCGGACTAAACATGGGCACCGGGGAGCTGTTTTTT.

Comment on this clonotype: Sequence at one end of the junction differs from germline and may be a read error. The V call is TRBV10-3, the J call TRBJ2-6; either TRBD1 or TRBD2 may supply D (5 bases each). From germline, CDR1 is ENHRY and CDR2 SYGVKD. The CDR3 runs to 17 residues. CDR3 coding DNA: TGTGCCAGCAGTGAAGTGGGACGAGGGGTTGGGGCCAACGTCCTGACTTTC. It specifies CASSEVGRGVGANVLTF.

This clonotype appeared many times. The genes are TRBV2 and TRBJ2-7; TRBD1 agrees at 7 bases. The CDR3 covers 12 residues. Germline V CDR1 and CDR2: SNHLY, FYNNEI. V lost 8 bases and J lost 3; bases outside the gene matches: 4. CDR3: CASGGQNYEQYF. The CDR3 DNA reads TGTGCCAGCGGGGGACAGAACTACGAGCAGTACTTC. Looking up the rest from reference TRBV2 and TRBJ2-7 gives the full variable domain: EPEVTQTPSHQVTQMGQEVILRCVPISNHLYFYWYRQILGQKVEFLVSFYNNEISEKSEIFDDQFSVERPDGSNFTLKIRSTKLEDSAMYFCASGGQNYEQYFGPGTRLTVT.

This clonotype has at least ten counts. V and J are TRBV13 and TRBJ1-6, with D tentatively TRBD1 (5 bases). The CDR3 covers 14 residues. The germline V gene encodes CDR1 PRHDT and CDR2 FYEKMQ (reference sequence). V gave up 3 bases and J gave up 6 bases, with 9 bases separating them. The CDR3 region is CASSLRTSNSPLHF. The CDR3 DNA sequence: TGTGCCAGCAGCTTGAGGACAAGTAATTCACCCCTCCACTTT.

CDR3 nucleotides: TGTGCCATCAGAACGACTAGCGAGGTGGGGGAGCAGTACTTC. Encoded protein: CAIRTTSEVGEQYF. The rearrangement links TRBV10-3 to TRBJ2-7; TRBD2 agrees at 8 bases. The CDR3 runs to 14 residues. V dropped 6 bases and J dropped 7; count of bases not matched to a gene: 11. Germline V lookup: CDR1 ENHRY, CDR2 SYGVKD.

The sample holds many counts of this clonotype. The chain is built from TRBV20-1 and TRBJ2-5; 8 bases fit TRBD2. The CDR3 runs 14 residues. V trimming: 7 bases; J trimming: 7 bases; junction bases outside the gene matches: 14. Germline V gene data show CDR1 as DFQATT and CDR2 as SNEGSKA (reference sequence). DNA for the CDR3: TGCAGTGTTCGGGGGGGACTAGTGCAGGGGACCCAGTACTTC. It specifies CSVRGGLVQGTQYF.

This clonotype occurred many times. The chain couples TRBV19 to TRBJ1-1, with D possibly being TRBD1 (5 bases). The length of the CDR3 is 13 residues. Germline-derived CDR1 and CDR2 are LNHDA and SQIVND (reference sequence). V was shortened by 8 bases and J by 1 base, with 11 bases between the two germline ends. In DNA, the CDR3 is TGTGCCAGTCGGATGGGGGGGAACACTGAAGCTTTCTTT. Protein product: CASRMGGNTEAFF. The full variable domain, with the rest looked up from reference TRBV19 and TRBJ1-1, is DGGITQSPKYLFRKEGQNVTLSCEQNLNHDAMYWYRQDPGQGLRLIYYSQIVNDFQKGDIAEGYSVSREKKESFPLTVTSAQKNPTAFYLCASRMGGNTEAFFGQGTRLTVV.